The 31 T cell receptor beta chains below were found in one sample sequenced in a study of breast tumors, draining lymph nodes, adjacent tissues. One entry per CDR3 protein, called by TCRdb with MiXCR from the multiplex PCR reads. This sample has over 60,000 distinct CDR3 sequences; approximately 45% occur once, and the top ten carry 8.4%. The sample was breast tumor tissue. These receptors came from a female donor with breast cancer. Some clones in this sample may be carry-over from other donors' samples.

This clonotype was counted at least ten times. The gene calls are TRBV6-6 and TRBJ1-5; perhaps TRBD1 as D (5 bases). CDR1 is MNHNY, CDR2 SVGAGI, per germline (reference sequence). This CDR3 spans 15 amino acids. Trimming took 7 bases from V and 0 from J, leaving 13 bases between them. CDR3 in amino acids: CASNPWGDSNQPQHF. The CDR3 DNA reads TGTGCCAGCAACCCGTGGGGCGATAGCAATCAGCCCCAGCATTTT.

A remark on this clonotype: Since a much larger clone is just one base distant, this may be a read error. The chain combines TRBV4-2 with TRBJ1-4, with 8 bases matching TRBD1. The V and J ends lost 5 bases and 8 bases, in that order; junction bases with no gene match: 4. Germline V gene data show CDR1 as LGHNA and CDR2 as YNFKEQ. The CDR3 extends over 13 amino acids. The CDR3 region is CASSTRTGEKLFF. CDR3 nucleotides: TGTGCCAGCAGCACCCGGACAGGGGAAAAACTGTTTTTT.

The rearrangement uses TRBV20-1 and TRBJ2-3, with 7 bases identical to TRBD1. V shed 3 bases and J 11 bases; nucleotides not matched to a gene: 17. Germline values: CDR1 DFQATT, CDR2 SNEGSKA (reference sequence). The CDR3 runs to 15 residues. CDR3 DNA sequence: TGCAGTGCTAGGGGTAGACAGGGAGCCCACAATGAGCAGTATTTT. This codes for CSARGRQGAHNEQYF.

A word on this clonotype: Since no conserved phenylalanine or tryptophan closes the CDR3, a read error is the likely cause. The V and J genes are TRBV5-6 and TRBJ2-7, with D perhaps given as TRBD1 or TRBD2 (5 bases each). V was cut by 3 bases and J by 2 bases, with 18 bases left in between. The CDR3 spans 16 residues. Germline loops: CDR1 SGHDT, CDR2 YYEEEE. The CDR3 is CASSSWQGVWTYEQYS. CDR3 DNA sequence: TGTGCCAGCAGCTCTTGGCAGGGAGTGTGGACCTACGAGCAGTACTCC.

Comments on this clonotype: This clone may be a read error of a much larger clone one base away. The chain has TRBV3-1 and TRBJ2-7; D is unclear. Between the trimmed V and J ends, which lost 4 bases and 7 bases, there was a span of 23 bases. The CDR3 extends over 16 amino acids. Germline CDR1 and CDR2: LGHDT and YNNKEL (reference sequence). CDR3 nucleotide sequence: TGTGCCAGCAGCCTAACTATCGGACGTCGTGGGCAAGAGCAGTACTTC. This codes for CASSLTIGRRGQEQYF.

This clonotype was seen at least ten times. The gene calls are TRBV4-2 and TRBJ2-3; no definite D call. Germline lookup yields CDR1 LGHNA and CDR2 YNFKEQ. With 2 bases removed from V and 4 bases from J, the gap between germline ends came to 10 bases. The CDR3 is made up of 14 amino acids. CDR3 in amino acids: CASSQLRYADTQYF. CDR3 in DNA: TGTGCCAGCAGCCAACTCCGATACGCAGATACGCAGTATTTT.

This clonotype was recorded once. This chain uses TRBV6-2 or TRBV6-3 with TRBJ2-5; unclear D gene. The CDR3 contains 12 residues. The V end lost 5 bases, the J end lost 5 bases, and 9 bases lay between the germline ends. CDR1 MNHEY and CDR2 SVGEGT come from the germline V gene. The CDR3 loop reads CASSLHGETQYF. The CDR3 DNA is TGTGCCAGCAGTCTACACGGGGAGACCCAGTACTTC.

CDR3 coding DNA: TGTGCCAGCAGCTTAGGGACAGGGGTACTGAGTGAAAAACTGTTTTTT. Translating it yields CASSLGTGVLSEKLFF. The chain carries TRBV13 and TRBJ1-4, with 8 nucleotides matching TRBD1. Germline lookup yields CDR1 PRHDT and CDR2 FYEKMQ (reference sequence). Unmatched junction bases numbered 7, after V lost 0 bases and J lost 7 bases. This CDR3 is built from 16 residues.

The sample holds many counts of this clonotype. The chain carries TRBV20-1 and TRBJ1-2, with 7 bases identical to TRBD1. Germline CDR1 is DFQATT and CDR2 is SNEGSKA (reference sequence). The CDR3 is 15 residues long. The V gene end was trimmed by 6 bases and the J gene end by 4 bases; junction bases not matched to a gene: 14. The CDR3 nucleotides are TGCAGTGCACAGATAGAGGGACAGCCTACCTATGGCTACACCTTC. Its protein is CSAQIEGQPTYGYTF.

This clonotype appeared many times. This sequence joins TRBV19 and TRBJ2-5, with 7 bases identical to TRBD1. There are 16 residues in the CDR3. With V trimmed by 6 bases and J by 2 bases, 12 bases remained unmatched. The germline gives CDR1 LNHDA, CDR2 SQIVND (reference sequence). The CDR3 loop reads CASSITSRGIQETQYF. CDR3 DNA sequence: TGTGCCAGTAGCATTACCTCCAGGGGGATTCAAGAGACCCAGTACTTC.

This clonotype was seen at least ten times. The V gene is TRBV11-3, the J gene TRBJ2-7; D is undetermined. CDR3 length: 16 residues. Trimming left V 5 bases short and J 0 bases short, with 17 bases between. The germline V gene encodes CDR1 SGHNT and CDR2 YENEEA. CDR3 protein: CASSTRADRSSYEQYF. CDR3 DNA: TGTGCCAGCAGCACCCGGGCAGATAGAAGCTCCTACGAGCAGTACTTC.

This clonotype came up once. This chain links TRBV28 with TRBJ1-5, with 7 bases lining up with TRBD1. Germline CDR1 reads MDHEN; CDR2 reads SYDVKM. V gave up 5 bases and J gave up 7 bases; unmatched junction bases: 5. This CDR3 spans 13 amino acids. The CDR3 sequence: CASSETGDQPQHF. In DNA form, the CDR3 reads TGTGCCAGCAGTGAAACAGGGGACCAGCCCCAGCATTTT.

In DNA form, the CDR3 reads TGTGCCAGCAGCGAAGAGGGGGTTGGGACTACCCAGTACTTC. Translation: CASSEEGVGTTQYF. This chain joins TRBV13 and TRBJ2-5; D could derive from TRBD1 or TRBD2 (6 bases each). The germline V gene encodes CDR1 PRHDT and CDR2 FYEKMQ (reference sequence). Between the trimmed V and J ends, which lost 5 bases and 8 bases, there was a span of 18 bases. The CDR3 length is 14 residues.

The sample holds many counts of this clonotype. V and J are TRBV7-9 and TRBJ1-4; possible D gene TRBD1, 5 bases. Per germline, CDR1 SEHNR and CDR2 FQNEAQ (reference sequence). V lost 7 bases and J lost 4, with 19 bases in between. CDR3 length: 16 amino acids. The DNA of the CDR3 is TGTGCCAGCATGGGGGGGGGAGTCCCCAATAATGAAAAACTGTTTTTT. Translation gives CASMGGGVPNNEKLFF.

The sample holds many counts of this clonotype. The chain couples TRBV20-1 to TRBJ2-2, with 9 bases fitting TRBD1. The germline V gene encodes CDR1 DFQATT and CDR2 SNEGSKA (reference sequence). This CDR3 contains 14 residues. The J segment lost 6 bases and the V segment lost 6 bases, leaving 8 bases of the junction unmatched. CDR3 region: CSAPGTGSSGELFF. Written as DNA, the CDR3 is TGCAGTGCCCCCGGGACAGGGTCCTCCGGGGAGCTGTTTTTT.

This clonotype has ten or more counts. The chain uses TRBV20-1 and TRBJ1-5; 8 bases are a match to TRBD1. Germline V CDR1 and CDR2: DFQATT, SNEGSKA (reference sequence). Germline trimming cut 5 bases from V and 4 bases from J; bases unmatched to any gene: 16. This CDR3 spans 17 amino acids. Written as DNA, the CDR3 is TGCAGTGCTGTGATGCTAGGACAGGGAACCCGGAATCAGCCCCAGCATTTT. It is translated as CSAVMLGQGTRNQPQHF.

This clonotype was detected many times. V gene TRBV19 combines with J gene TRBJ1-3; 9 bases are shared with TRBD1. CDR3 length: 18 amino acids. Germline values: CDR1 LNHDA, CDR2 SQIVND (reference sequence). J lost 2 bases, V lost 5 bases, and 13 bases had no gene match. The CDR3 bases are TGTGCCAGTAGTTCGCGTCCACCGGGACAGGGAACTGGAAACACCATATATTTT. Its translation is CASSSRPPGQGTGNTIYF.

On this clonotype: A much larger clone is a single base away; this may be a read error. This chain joins TRBV12-3 or TRBV12-4 and TRBJ2-1; 7 positions match TRBD2. The CDR3 runs 16 residues. The junction had 9 bases not matched to a gene; V was cut back by 3 bases and J by 4 bases. The CDR3 bases are TGTGCCAGCAGTTTCGCGCTGGGACTATGGTACAATGAGCAGTTCTTC. Residues: CASSFALGLWYNEQFF.

By proportion, this clonotype is medium-sized. This chain links TRBV6-5 with TRBJ2-1; 13 bases are a match to TRBD2. CDR3 size: 17 residues. The V segment lost 4 bases and the J segment 3 bases; nucleotides outside the gene matches: 6. Germline V gene data show CDR1 as MNHEY and CDR2 as SVGAGI. The chain's CDR3 is CASSWGLAGHGYNEQFF. The CDR3 nucleotides are TGTGCCAGCAGTTGGGGACTAGCGGGACATGGCTACAATGAGCAGTTCTTC.

About this clonotype: The germline gene is not matched at one end of the junction; a read error may be the cause. This chain joins TRBV12-5 and TRBJ2-1, with 8 bases aligning to TRBD2. CDR1 is LGHNT and CDR2 is FRNRAP in the germline V gene. The CDR3 covers 16 residues. The CDR3 nucleotides read TGTGCTAGTGGTTCCCGACTAGCGAGGTCCTACAACGAGCAGTTCTTC. As protein: CASGSRLARSYNEQFF. Full variable domain (rest looked up from reference TRBV12-5 and TRBJ2-1): DARVTQTPRHKVTEMGQEVTMRCQPILGHNTVFWYRQTMMQGLELLAYFRNRAPLDDSGMPKDRFSAEMPDATLATLKIQPSEPRDSAVYFCASGSRLARSYNEQFFGPGTRLTVL.

The sample holds a few counts of this clonotype. A much more abundant neighbour one base away suggests this may be a read error. The chain couples TRBV6-1 to TRBJ2-1, with D maybe TRBD1 (6 bases). Germline-derived CDR1 and CDR2 are MNHNS and SASEGT. The CDR3 loop spans 12 amino acids. CDR3 protein: CASSQGYNGQFF. The CDR3 DNA reads as TGTGCCAGCAGTCAGGGGTACAATGGGCAGTTCTTC.

The CDR3 sequence: CASSSEAGTTQYF. The CDR3 region has the DNA TGTGCCAGCAGCTCCGAAGCAGGGACTACGCAGTATTTT. The J gene is TRBJ2-3, the V gene TRBV7-6; D possibly matches TRBD1 or TRBD2 (5 bases each). The germline CDR1 and CDR2 sequences are SGHVS and FNYEAQ. Trimming removed 4 bases at V and 8 bases at J, with 13 bases between. The CDR3 is 13 residues long.

This clonotype was observed at least ten times. V usage is TRBV7-9 and J usage is TRBJ2-2; D is ambiguous. V was cut by 2 bases and J by 5 bases, with 6 bases left in between. The CDR3 runs 13 residues. In germline, CDR1 is SEHNR, CDR2 FQNEAQ (reference sequence). Here the CDR3 DNA reads TGTGCCAGCAGCTTAATGACAACCGGGGAGCTGTTTTTT. It codes for CASSLMTTGELFF.

Notes on this clonotype: In this CDR3 the conserved last residue, phenylalanine or tryptophan, is missing, so a read error is likely. Because the CDR3's place on the DNA is in doubt, the DNA is left out and the CDR3 is given as listed by TCRdb. The chain joins TRBV29-1 to TRBJ1-4. Termini included, the CDR3 measures 10 amino acids. Germline V lookup: CDR1 SQVTM, CDR2 ANQGSEA. CDR3: CSVKPAVINY.

There are many counts of this clonotype. The chain links TRBV7-9 to TRBJ2-1; D uncertain. Germline values: CDR1 SEHNR, CDR2 FQNEAQ (reference sequence). Trimming took off 1 base at V and 9 bases at J, with 10 bases between the two ends. This CDR3 has 13 residues. In DNA, the CDR3 is TGTGCCAGCAGCTTAGAGGTGGGCGGTGAGCAGTTCTTC. This translates into CASSLEVGGEQFF.

The chain is built from TRBV7-9 and TRBJ2-5; D tentatively reads TRBD1 or TRBD2 (5 bases each). Germline V gene sequence: CDR1 SEHNR, CDR2 FQNEAQ (reference sequence). The V gene lost 5 bases and the J gene lost 5 bases, with 18 bases spanning the gap. The CDR3 covers 15 residues. CDR3 region: CASSPAYGAGETQYF. In DNA form, the CDR3 reads TGTGCCAGCAGCCCCGCTTACGGGGCCGGGGAGACCCAGTACTTC.

This chain uses TRBV6-1 with TRBJ1-4, with D maybe TRBD1 (5 bases). This CDR3 is built from 14 residues. V gave up 0 bases and J gave up 8 bases, with 10 bases separating them. Germline assignment: CDR1 MNHNS and CDR2 SASEGT. CDR3 sequence (DNA): TGTGCCAGCAGTGAAGCTCACAGGATCGAAAAACTGTTTTTT. It encodes CASSEAHRIEKLFF.

The rearrangement uses TRBV24-1 and TRBJ2-7; the D gene is possibly TRBD1 (6 bases). There are 13 residues in the CDR3. V shed 12 bases and J shed 4 bases, with 18 bases lying between them. CDR1 KGHDR and CDR2 SFDVKD come from the germline V gene. The CDR3 coding sequence is TGTGCCGCCCCTCCCGGACAGCCTTACGAGCAGTACTTC. It is translated as CAAPPGQPYEQYF.

This chain connects TRBV9 to TRBJ1-1; 9 bases align to TRBD1. This CDR3 spans 16 amino acids. Germline V gives CDR1 SGDLS, CDR2 YYNGEE. V was pared by 2 bases and J by 0 bases, with 5 bases of the junction left unmatched. This CDR3 reads CASSVSTGGLNTEAFF. Here the CDR3 DNA reads TGTGCCAGCAGCGTGTCCACAGGGGGCTTGAACACTGAAGCTTTCTTT.

The rearrangement uses TRBV12-3 or TRBV12-4 and TRBJ2-5; 7 nucleotides match TRBD1. V gave up 6 bases and J gave up 1 base; unmatched junction bases: 8. The CDR3 runs to 15 residues. This chain's CDR3 is CASRTGEIGQETQYF. In DNA, the CDR3 is TGTGCCAGCAGAACAGGGGAGATTGGCCAAGAGACCCAGTACTTC.

Concerning this clonotype: This may come from a read error, since a much larger clone is one base off. The V call is TRBV27, the J call TRBJ2-5; D is possibly TRBD2 (7 bases). V shed 5 bases and J shed 9 bases, with 22 bases lying between them. Germline lookup yields CDR1 MNHEY and CDR2 SMNVEV (reference sequence). The CDR3 has 15 amino acids. CDR3 nucleotide sequence: TGTGCCAGCAGTAGGCGACAGGCCCCCCGGGAGGCCCAGTACTTC. Its protein is CASSRRQAPREAQYF.